A selection of T cell receptor beta chains follows, all from one sample in a study of T cell responses to AZD1222 COVID-19 vaccine. The assay was immunoSEQ multiplex PCR, and TCRdb's table has in-frame clones only and misses some. The table records 170,000 or so clones, around 88% of them present only once. The sequences come from peripheral blood, collected 28 days after the second AZD1222 dose. Receptors were obtained from an adult who received the AZD1222 COVID-19 vaccine. Both conserved end residues are part of each CDR3. A D gene is named only where the DNA matches it firmly. The size of a clone is reported for some rows only, either as once, few or many, or as a class for expanded clones.

V gene	J gene	D gene	clone size	CDR3 protein	CDR3 DNA
TRBV5-1	TRBJ1-1	TRBD1	.	CASSSGTGTTEAFF	TGCGCCAGCAGCTCCGGGACAGGGACCACTGAAGCTTTCTTT
TRBV5-1	TRBJ1-1	.	.	CASSSRMNTEAFF	TGCGCCAGCAGCTCCCGGATGAACACTGAAGCTTTCTTT
TRBV6-5	TRBJ1-2	.	.	CASSLSGQPGYTF	TGTGCCAGCAGTTTATCCGGACAGCCTGGCTACACCTTC
TRBV11-2	TRBJ2-1	TRBD2	.	CASSLGWGGRDEQFF	TGTGCCAGCAGCTTAGGATGGGGGGGAAGAGATGAGCAGTTCTTC
TRBV19	TRBJ1-2	.	.	CASSIFAAGRTNYGYTF	TGTGCCAGTAGTATCTTTGCGGCAGGGCGGACGAACTATGGCTACACCTTC
TRBV11-2	TRBJ1-1	.	.	CASSFGRAGVGTEAFF	TGTGCCAGCAGCTTTGGCAGGGCCGGGGTAGGCACTGAAGCTTTCTTT
TRBV7-9	TRBJ2-4	TRBD1	.	CASSTGAVNIQYF	TGTGCCAGCAGTACAGGGGCTGTAAACATTCAGTACTTC
TRBV27	TRBJ1-2	TRBD1	.	CASRTGGDYGYTF	TGTGCCAGCAGAACAGGGGGTGACTATGGCTACACCTTC
TRBV28	TRBJ1-2	.	.	CASSLGLGGRFGYTF	TGTGCCAGCAGTTTGGGGTTAGGGGGAAGGTTCGGCTACACCTTC
TRBV6-1	TRBJ1-1	.	.	CASSEVPVNTEAFF	TGTGCCAGCAGTGAAGTTCCGGTGAACACTGAAGCTTTCTTT
TRBV5-6	TRBJ2-3	TRBD2	.	CASSPTGGGADTQYF	TGTGCCAGCAGCCCGACGGGCGGGGGGGCAGATACGCAGTATTTT
TRBV19	TRBJ1-5	TRBD1	.	CASSDDRGHQPQHF	TGTGCCAGTAGTGATGACAGGGGACACCAGCCCCAGCATTTT
TRBV5-6	TRBJ1-1	TRBD1	.	CASSLKRGRMNTEAFF	TGTGCCAGCAGCTTGAAGAGGGGGCGCATGAACACTGAAGCTTTCTTT
TRBV28	TRBJ2-1	TRBD1	.	CASRPTHRGRNNEQFF	TGTGCCAGCAGACCTACCCACAGGGGGCGAAACAATGAGCAGTTCTTC
TRBV7-3	TRBJ1-6	.	.	CASSPTYGSPLHF	TGTGCCAGCAGCCCCACATACGGTTCACCCCTCCACTTT
TRBV5-3	TRBJ2-7	.	.	CARSLVGHNSYEQYF	TGTGCCAGAAGCTTGGTGGGGCATAACTCCTACGAGCAGTACTTC
TRBV28	TRBJ1-4	.	.	CASSPPHSSEKLFF	TGTGCCAGCAGTCCACCCCACAGCAGTGAAAAACTGTTTTTT
TRBV7-8	TRBJ1-6	.	once	CASSLNLPNSPLHF	TGTGCCAGCAGCTTAAACTTACCGAATTCACCCCTCCACTTT
TRBV7-3	TRBJ2-3	TRBD2	.	CASSLATSARSTDTQYF	TGTGCCAGCAGCTTGGCCACTAGCGCTAGAAGCACAGATACGCAGTATTTT
TRBV5-1	TRBJ2-2	TRBD1	.	CASSRQGNTGELFF	TGCGCCAGCAGCAGACAGGGGAACACCGGGGAGCTGTTTTTT
TRBV5-1	TRBJ1-1	.	.	CASSLGGFEAFF	TGCGCCAGCAGCTTGGGAGGGTTTGAAGCTTTCTTT
TRBV4-1	TRBJ2-7	TRBD1	once	CASSERGTGASYEQYF	TGCGCCAGCAGCGAGAGGGGGACAGGGGCCTCCTACGAGCAGTACTTC
TRBV7-2	TRBJ1-5	.	.	CASSLDNRHNQPQHF	TGTGCCAGCAGCTTAGATAACAGGCACAATCAGCCCCAGCATTTT
TRBV30	TRBJ2-2	.	.	CAWSSGTDTGELFF	TGTGCCTGGAGTTCCGGAACGGACACCGGGGAGCTGTTTTTT
TRBV5-5	TRBJ2-7	TRBD1	.	CASSTTGGRYEQYF	TGTGCCAGCAGCACGACAGGGGGGCGCTACGAGCAGTACTTC
TRBV2	TRBJ2-5	TRBD2	.	CASRRTSGDQETQYF	TGTGCCAGCAGGAGGACTAGCGGGGATCAAGAGACCCAGTACTTC
TRBV7-2	TRBJ2-7	.	.	CASSLAGFTYEQYF	TGTGCCAGCAGCTTAGCAGGGTTTACCTACGAGCAGTACTTC
TRBV5-8	TRBJ1-1	.	.	CASSTQATEAFF	TGTGCCAGCAGCACGCAGGCAACTGAAGCTTTCTTT
TRBV25-1	TRBJ2-2	.	few	CASRDRVGNTGELFF	TGTGCCAGCAGAGACCGGGTGGGGAACACCGGGGAGCTGTTTTTT
TRBV19	TRBJ1-6	.	.	CASSPTGGRGSPLHF	TGTGCCAGTAGCCCTACGGGGGGCCGCGGTTCACCCCTCCACTTT
TRBV28	TRBJ1-2	.	.	CATSSSPNYGYTF	TGTGCCACCAGTTCCTCGCCTAACTATGGCTACACCTTC
TRBV19	TRBJ1-1	TRBD1	.	CASTTPGGDSTEAFF	TGTGCCAGTACCACTCCGGGGGGGGACAGCACTGAAGCTTTCTTT
TRBV30	TRBJ2-2	TRBD1	.	CAWETGVNTGELFF	TGTGCCTGGGAGACAGGGGTCAACACCGGGGAGCTGTTTTTT
TRBV27	TRBJ1-1	.	few	CASSLDPSTEAFF	TGTGCCAGCAGTTTAGACCCGTCCACTGAAGCTTTCTTT
TRBV30	TRBJ1-5	.	.	CAWSRGARQPQHF	TGTGCCTGGAGTCGAGGGGCGCGTCAGCCCCAGCATTTT
TRBV6-5	TRBJ2-7	.	once	CASSYAGPGGYEQYF	TGTGCCAGCAGTTACGCCGGACCAGGAGGCTACGAGCAGTACTTC
TRBV28	TRBJ1-2	.	.	CATNRDGTQSVYGYTF	TGTGCCACCAATCGGGACGGCACCCAATCCGTCTATGGCTACACCTTC
TRBV10-3	TRBJ1-2	TRBD1	once	CAIRGTGRIDGYTF	TGTGCCATCAGGGGGACAGGGAGAATTGACGGCTACACCTTC
TRBV5-4	TRBJ1-2	.	once	CASSPPASLGRNGYTF	TGTGCCAGCAGCCCTCCGGCTAGCCTGGGGAGGAACGGCTACACCTTC
TRBV7-7	TRBJ2-7	TRBD2	once	CASSLVPSGGHEQYF	TGTGCTAGCAGCTTAGTGCCTAGCGGGGGCCACGAGCAGTACTTC
TRBV11-2	TRBJ1-1	.	.	CASSSRLNTEAFF	TGTGCCAGCAGCTCGCGGCTGAACACTGAAGCTTTCTTT
TRBV2	TRBJ2-1	.	.	CASRRTPPPVDEQFF	TGTGCCAGCAGGCGGACACCTCCCCCGGTCGATGAGCAGTTCTTC
TRBV28	TRBJ1-1	.	.	CASSLGGAGGTEAFF	TGTGCCAGCAGTTTAGGAGGGGCTGGGGGGACTGAAGCTTTCTTT
TRBV28	TRBJ1-1	.	once	CASSLPSGNTEAFF	TGTGCCAGCAGTTTACCCTCAGGGAACACTGAAGCTTTCTTT
TRBV5-1	TRBJ2-5	.	.	CASSLVQAQETQYF	TGCGCCAGCAGCTTGGTGCAGGCTCAAGAGACCCAGTACTTC
TRBV27	TRBJ1-6	.	.	CASSFRDTYNSPLHF	TGTGCCAGCAGTTTTAGGGATACCTATAATTCACCCCTCCACTTT
TRBV10-3	TRBJ2-3	.	.	CAISERPLPDTQYF	TGTGCCATCAGTGAAAGGCCATTGCCAGATACGCAGTATTTT
TRBV7-2	TRBJ2-5	TRBD2	.	CASSPGTSGGQETQYF	TGTGCCAGCAGCCCAGGGACTAGCGGGGGCCAAGAGACCCAGTACTTC
TRBV6-5	TRBJ2-7	.	.	CASSYRPSYEQYF	TGTGCCAGCAGTTACCGCCCCTCCTACGAGCAGTACTTC
TRBV7-9	TRBJ1-2	.	.	CASSSTDYGYTF	TGTGCCAGCAGCTCGACAGATTATGGCTACACCTTC
TRBV7-9	TRBJ1-4	.	.	CASSQSGWTSSNEKLFF	TGTGCCAGCAGCCAATCGGGCTGGACATCGAGTAATGAAAAACTGTTTTTT